This T cell receptor beta chain was sequenced during a study of control samples from healthy donors and cancer patients. The CDR3 has 18 residues. The table came from immunoSEQ multiplex PCR; TCRdb's copy has only in-frame clones and leaves some out. The sample records about 86,000 clones, approximately 93% being singletons. The receptor comes from a woman in her twenties or thirties in good health. The chain links TRBV21-1 to TRBJ2-6; TRBD2 was called by the table and not checked on the DNA. TRBV21-1 is termed a pseudogene. Sample: blood. As DNA, the CDR3 is TGTGCCAGCAGTACCCACCTCACGGTTAGCTCTGGGGCCAACGTCCTGACTTTC. It translates to CASSTHLTVSSGANVLTF.